A single T cell receptor beta chain is shown here with its context. Its antigen remains unidentified. This specimen comes from a study of T cell repertoires in cytomegalovirus infection. Study overall: CMV epitopes used comprised recently identified HLA-C-restricted ones and well-studied HLA-B-restricted ones. Indicated by public TCR beta signatures were CMV infection and matching HLA type. Findings and limits, study-wide: The cumulative frequency of public TCR beta families identified carriers of CMV plus the relevant HLA. Predominance within the ex vivo response was attributable to HLA-C-restricted CMV-specific TCR beta clonotypes.

TCRdb independently ran MiXCR on the reads; one entry per CDR3 protein. The sample consists of 310,000 or so distinct CDR3 sequences, around a quarter of them appearing once. Material: cultured PBMCs, obtained from culture after CMV antigen stimulation. This TCR was sampled from a human donor in good health (CMV status not recorded). Some clones in this sample may be carry-over from other donors' samples.

The CDR3 coding sequence is TGTGCCAGCAGTAGCGGGACTGGAGCTTTTACAGATACGCAGTATTTT. The encoded protein is CASSSGTGAFTDTQYF. This chain connects TRBV2 to TRBJ2-3; 7 bases match TRBD2. Germline V CDR1 and CDR2: SNHLY, FYNNEI. Trimming took 5 bases from V and 3 from J; bases not matched to a gene: 11. This CDR3 is built from 16 residues.